The 12 T cell receptor beta chains reported below all come from one sample, sequenced in a study of breast tumors, draining lymph nodes, adjacent tissues. The lymph nodes were axillary draining lymph nodes from breast cancer patients. A single record per CDR3 protein comes from TCRdb applying MiXCR to the multiplex PCR reads. This sample carries over 200,000 distinct CDR3 sequences, roughly 30% of them seen once, and the ten largest clones take about 1.4%. The specimen sequenced was axillary lymph node tissue. The receptors were sampled from a female donor with breast cancer. Some clones in this sample may be carry-over from other donors' samples.

This clonotype was found many times. This sequence joins TRBV3-1 and TRBJ2-1; a possible D gene is TRBD2 (6 bases). Germline V gene lookup returns CDR1 LGHDT and CDR2 YNNKEL (reference sequence). The V gene lost 0 bases and the J gene lost 0 bases, with 6 bases spanning the gap. This CDR3 has 15 residues. This CDR3 is CASSQDGSSYNEQFF. CDR3 in DNA: TGTGCCAGCAGCCAAGACGGGAGCTCCTACAATGAGCAGTTCTTC.

In this sample, this clonotype turned up many times. This CDR3 reads CASSVGLANTGELFF. The CDR3 DNA is TGTGCCAGCAGCGTGGGACTAGCGAACACCGGGGAGCTGTTTTTT. The chain couples TRBV9 to TRBJ2-2, with 8 bases lining up with TRBD2. The CDR3 sequence is 15 residues long. Germline trimming cut 2 bases from V and 0 bases from J; bases unmatched to any gene: 0. Germline-derived CDR1 and CDR2 are SGDLS and YYNGEE. Based on the CDR3 plus reference TRBV9 and TRBJ2-2, the full variable domain is DSGVTQTPKHLITATGQRVTLRCSPRSGDLSVYWYQQSLDQGLQFLIQYYNGEERAKGNILERFSAQQFPDLHSELNLSSLELGDSALYFCASSVGLANTGELFFGEGSRLTVL.

This chain uses TRBV27 with TRBJ1-1; D unclear. This CDR3 comprises 13 residues. The germline V gene encodes CDR1 MNHEY and CDR2 SMNVEV (reference sequence). The V gene lost 7 bases and the J gene lost 5 bases, with 14 bases spanning the gap. This chain's CDR3 is CASTLYRGTEAFF. In nucleotides, the CDR3 is TGTGCCAGCACCCTTTACCGAGGGACTGAAGCTTTCTTT.

To note about this clonotype: This is likely a read error, given that the CDR3 carries no conserved phenylalanine or tryptophan at its end. The chain is built from TRBV5-1 and TRBJ2-3; D is uncertain. V was shortened by 5 bases and J by 11 bases, with 24 bases between the two germline ends. Germline V gene data show CDR1 as SGHRS and CDR2 as YFSETQ. CDR3 size: 15 residues. The CDR3 DNA follows: TGCGCCAGCAGTAGGGTCGCTGACTCCTACAATGAGCAGTATTTA. This encodes CASSRVADSYNEQYL.

This clonotype was detected many times. The chain carries TRBV6-1 and TRBJ1-5, with D possibly TRBD1 on 6 matching bases. The CDR3 extends over 16 amino acids. V was pared by 2 bases and J by 2 bases, with 13 bases between. Germline CDR1 is MNHNS and CDR2 is SASEGT. The DNA of the CDR3 is TGTGCCAGCAGTGAAAGTAGGAGGACAGGCAATCAGCCCCAGCATTTT. Translating it yields CASSESRRTGNQPQHF.

This clonotype was found many times. The rearrangement links TRBV20-1 to TRBJ2-1, with unresolved D. Trimming pared 3 bases from V and 0 bases from J, leaving 15 bases between. Germline CDR1 DFQATT, CDR2 SNEGSKA (reference sequence). There are 16 residues in the CDR3. The CDR3 spells CSARASRWGSYNEQFF. The DNA of the CDR3 is TGCAGTGCTAGGGCATCCCGCTGGGGCTCCTACAATGAGCAGTTCTTC.

This clonotype occurred many times. This chain uses TRBV7-9 with TRBJ2-1; D gene uncertain. The V gene's germline CDR1 is SEHNR and CDR2 FQNEAQ (reference sequence). V was clipped by 5 bases and J by 7 bases, with 12 bases between them. The CDR3 has 13 amino acids. CDR3 region: CASSPGGANEQFF. DNA for the CDR3: TGTGCCAGCAGCCCAGGCGGAGCGAATGAGCAGTTCTTC.

This clonotype occurred many times. The chain has TRBV25-1 and TRBJ2-5; tentatively, D is TRBD1 or TRBD2 (5 bases each). The CDR3 has 14 residues. The germline V gene encodes CDR1 MGHDK and CDR2 SYGVNS. Trimming removed 5 bases from V and 5 bases from J, with 15 bases in between. CDR3 sequence (DNA): TGTGCCAGCAGTCCCGAGGGGATGGTGGAGACCCAGTACTTC. As protein: CASSPEGMVETQYF.

This clonotype occurred many times. The chain recombines TRBV18 with TRBJ2-7; 8 bases map to TRBD1. V was clipped by 0 bases and J by 5 bases; unmatched bases: 6. The CDR3 runs 15 residues. Germline V gene lookup returns CDR1 KGHSH and CDR2 LQKENI. DNA for the CDR3: TGTGCCAGCTCACCACCGATCAGGGGGCAAAACGAGCAGTACTTC. The encoded protein is CASSPPIRGQNEQYF. The variable domain in full, completed from reference TRBV18 and TRBJ2-7, reads NAGVMQNPRHLVRRRGQEARLRCSPMKGHSHVYWYRQLPEEGLKFMVYLQKENIIDESGMPKERFSAEFPKEGPSILRIQQVVRGDSAAYFCASSPPIRGQNEQYFGPGTRLTVT.

This clonotype was seen only a few times. The rearrangement uses TRBV5-4 and TRBJ1-1; D is ambiguous. Trimming removed 4 bases at V and 5 bases at J, with 9 bases between. Germline V CDR1 and CDR2: SGHNT, YYREEE (reference sequence). CDR3 length: 12 residues. The CDR3 protein is CASSRGRTEAFF. The CDR3 bases are TGTGCCAGCAGCCGAGGACGGACTGAAGCTTTCTTT.

This clonotype was seen many times. This chain uses TRBV20-1 with TRBJ1-6, with a possible D match to TRBD1 (6 bases). The V end lost 0 bases, the J end lost 0 bases, and 12 bases lay between the germline ends. Germline CDR1 and CDR2: DFQATT and SNEGSKA (reference sequence). The CDR3 extends over 17 amino acids. CDR3 in DNA: TGCAGTGCTAGAGATTGGACAGCAAGCTCCTATAATTCACCCCTCCACTTT. Translated: CSARDWTASSYNSPLHF.

The rearrangement links TRBV12-5 to TRBJ1-1; TRBD1 agrees at 8 bases. Germline loops: CDR1 LGHNT, CDR2 FRNRAP. The CDR3 is made up of 14 amino acids. The CDR3 loop is CASRQGTRNTEAFF. For the CDR3, the DNA is TGTGCCAGCAGACAGGGGACCCGGAACACTGAAGCTTTCTTT. The variable domain in full, with the rest retrieved from reference TRBV12-5 and TRBJ1-1, is DARVTQTPRHKVTEMGQEVTMRCQPILGHNTVFWYRQTMMQGLELLAYFRNRAPLDDSGMPKDRFSAEMPDATLATLKIQPSEPRDSAVYFCASRQGTRNTEAFFGQGTRLTVV.